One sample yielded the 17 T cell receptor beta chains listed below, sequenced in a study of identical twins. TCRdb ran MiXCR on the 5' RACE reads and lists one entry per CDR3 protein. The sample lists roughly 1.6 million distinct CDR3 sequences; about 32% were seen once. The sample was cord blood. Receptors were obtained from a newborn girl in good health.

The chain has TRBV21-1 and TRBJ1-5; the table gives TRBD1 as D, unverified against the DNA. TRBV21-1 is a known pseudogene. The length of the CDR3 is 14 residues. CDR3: CASSKEQGNQPQHF. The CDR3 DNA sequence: TGTGCCAGCAGCAAAGAACAGGGCAATCAGCCCCAGCATTTT.

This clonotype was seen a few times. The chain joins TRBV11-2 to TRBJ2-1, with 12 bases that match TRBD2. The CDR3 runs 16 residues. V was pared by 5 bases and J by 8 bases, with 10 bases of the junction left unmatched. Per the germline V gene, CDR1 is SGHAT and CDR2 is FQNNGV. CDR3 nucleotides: TGTGCCAGCAGCCATCTAGCGGGGGGGCTTATCGATGAGCAGTTCTTC. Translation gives CASSHLAGGLIDEQFF. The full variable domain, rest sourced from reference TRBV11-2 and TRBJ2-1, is EAGVAQSPRYKIIEKRQSVAFWCNPISGHATLYWYQQILGQGPKLLIQFQNNGVVDDSQLPKDRFSAERLKGVDSTLKIQPAKLEDSAVYLCASSHLAGGLIDEQFFGPGTRLTVL.

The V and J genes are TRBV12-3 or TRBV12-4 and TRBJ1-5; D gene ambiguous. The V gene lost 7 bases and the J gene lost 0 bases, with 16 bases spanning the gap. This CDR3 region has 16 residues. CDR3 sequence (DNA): TGTGCCAGCAACGTCGGGAGGAGGAATAGCAATCAGCCCCAGCATTTT. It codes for CASNVGRRNSNQPQHF.

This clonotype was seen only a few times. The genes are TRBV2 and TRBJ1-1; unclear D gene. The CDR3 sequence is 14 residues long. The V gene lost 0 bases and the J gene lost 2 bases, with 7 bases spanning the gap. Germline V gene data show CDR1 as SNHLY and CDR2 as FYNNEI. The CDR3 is CASSEAGPNTEAFF. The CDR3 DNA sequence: TGTGCCAGCAGTGAAGCAGGACCCAACACTGAAGCTTTCTTT.

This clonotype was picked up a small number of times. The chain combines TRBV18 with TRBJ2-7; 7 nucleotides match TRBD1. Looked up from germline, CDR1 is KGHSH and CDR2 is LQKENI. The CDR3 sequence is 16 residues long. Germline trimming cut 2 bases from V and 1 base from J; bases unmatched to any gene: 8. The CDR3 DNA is TGTGCCAGCTCACCAAGGGTCGGGACAGCGTCCTACGAGCAGTACTTC. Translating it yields CASSPRVGTASYEQYF.

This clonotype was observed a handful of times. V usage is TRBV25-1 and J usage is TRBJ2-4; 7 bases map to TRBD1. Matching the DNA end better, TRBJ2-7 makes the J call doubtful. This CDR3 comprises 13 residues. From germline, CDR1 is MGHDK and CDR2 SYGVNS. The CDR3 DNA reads TGTGCCAGCATGGGGACAGTTAACTACGAGCAGTACTTC. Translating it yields CASMGTVNYEQYF.

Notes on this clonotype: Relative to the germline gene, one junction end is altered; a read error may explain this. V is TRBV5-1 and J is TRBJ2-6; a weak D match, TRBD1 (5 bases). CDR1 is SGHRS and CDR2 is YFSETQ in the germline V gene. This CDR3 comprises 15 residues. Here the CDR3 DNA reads TGCGCCAGCAGCGACGTCGGATCTGGGGCCAGCGTCCTGACTTTC. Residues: CASSDVGSGASVLTF.

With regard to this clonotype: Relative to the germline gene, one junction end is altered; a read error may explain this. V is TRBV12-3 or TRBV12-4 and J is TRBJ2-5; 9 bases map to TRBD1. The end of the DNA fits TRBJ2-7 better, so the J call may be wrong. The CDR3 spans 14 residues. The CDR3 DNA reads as TGTGTCAGCAGTATCAGACAGGGGGGGAACGAGCAGTACTTC. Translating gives CVSSIRQGGNEQYF.

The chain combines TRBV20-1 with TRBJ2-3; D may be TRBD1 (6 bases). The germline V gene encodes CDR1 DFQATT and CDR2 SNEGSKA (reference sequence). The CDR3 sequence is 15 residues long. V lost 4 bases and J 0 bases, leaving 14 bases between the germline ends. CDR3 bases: TGCAGTGCTAAGGGGGTTCAGGGGAGCACAGATACGCAGTATTTT. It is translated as CSAKGVQGSTDTQYF.

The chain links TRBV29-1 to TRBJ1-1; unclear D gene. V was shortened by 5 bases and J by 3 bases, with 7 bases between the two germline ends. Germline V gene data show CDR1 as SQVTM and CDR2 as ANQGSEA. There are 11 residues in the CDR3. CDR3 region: CSVFEDTEAFF. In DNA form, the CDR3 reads TGCAGCGTTTTTGAGGACACTGAAGCTTTCTTT.

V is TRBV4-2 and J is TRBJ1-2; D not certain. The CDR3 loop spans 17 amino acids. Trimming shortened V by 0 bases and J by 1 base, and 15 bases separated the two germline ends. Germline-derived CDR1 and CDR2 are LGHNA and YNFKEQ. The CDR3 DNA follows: TGTGCCAGCAGCCAAGACGCCAGCCCAAGGAATAACTATGGCTACACCTTC. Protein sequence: CASSQDASPRNNYGYTF.

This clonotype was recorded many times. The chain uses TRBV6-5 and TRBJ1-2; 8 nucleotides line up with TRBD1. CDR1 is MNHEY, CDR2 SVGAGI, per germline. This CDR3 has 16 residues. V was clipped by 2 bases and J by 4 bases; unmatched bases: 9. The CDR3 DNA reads TGTGCCAGCAGTTACACAGGGACAGGTTTCCCCTATGGCTACACCTTC. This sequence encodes CASSYTGTGFPYGYTF.

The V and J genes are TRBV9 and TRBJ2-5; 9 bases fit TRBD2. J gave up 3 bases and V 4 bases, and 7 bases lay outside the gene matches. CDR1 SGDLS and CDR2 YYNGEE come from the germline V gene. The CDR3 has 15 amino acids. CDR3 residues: CASSPGLAWKETQYF. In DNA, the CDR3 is TGTGCCAGCAGCCCAGGACTAGCGTGGAAAGAGACCCAGTACTTC.

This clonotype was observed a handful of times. In nucleotides, the CDR3 is TGCAGTGCTAGCTACAGGGGAGGAAAACTGTTTTTT. This codes for CSASYRGGKLFF. This chain links TRBV20-1 with TRBJ1-4; 7 bases are a match to TRBD1. The CDR3 covers 12 residues. The trim removed 3 bases at V and 10 bases at J, leaving 5 bases unmatched. CDR1 and CDR2 from the germline V gene are DFQATT and SNEGSKA (reference sequence).

CDR3 loop: CASGIFKGHHEQYF. CDR3 sequence (DNA): TGTGCCAGCGGTATATTCAAGGGACACCACGAGCAGTACTTC. The chain carries TRBV4-2 and TRBJ2-4, with D perhaps matching TRBD1 (6 bases). The DNA end is a closer match to TRBJ2-7, so the J assignment may be wrong. Germline-derived CDR1 and CDR2 are LGHNA and YNFKEQ. The CDR3 consists of 14 residues.

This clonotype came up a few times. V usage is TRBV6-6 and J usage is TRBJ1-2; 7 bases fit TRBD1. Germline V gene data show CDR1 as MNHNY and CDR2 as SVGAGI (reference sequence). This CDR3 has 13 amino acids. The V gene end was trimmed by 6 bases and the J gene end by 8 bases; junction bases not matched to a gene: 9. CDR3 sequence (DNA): TGTGCCAGCAGGGGGGACAGTCATAACGGCTACACCTTC. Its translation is CASRGDSHNGYTF.

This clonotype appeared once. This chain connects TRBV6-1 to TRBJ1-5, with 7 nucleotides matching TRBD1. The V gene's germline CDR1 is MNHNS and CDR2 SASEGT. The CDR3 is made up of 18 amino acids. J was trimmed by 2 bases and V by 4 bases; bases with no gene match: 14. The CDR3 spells CASSGKTGRNPGNQPQHF. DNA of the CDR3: TGTGCCAGCAGTGGAAAGACAGGGAGAAACCCTGGCAATCAGCCCCAGCATTTT.